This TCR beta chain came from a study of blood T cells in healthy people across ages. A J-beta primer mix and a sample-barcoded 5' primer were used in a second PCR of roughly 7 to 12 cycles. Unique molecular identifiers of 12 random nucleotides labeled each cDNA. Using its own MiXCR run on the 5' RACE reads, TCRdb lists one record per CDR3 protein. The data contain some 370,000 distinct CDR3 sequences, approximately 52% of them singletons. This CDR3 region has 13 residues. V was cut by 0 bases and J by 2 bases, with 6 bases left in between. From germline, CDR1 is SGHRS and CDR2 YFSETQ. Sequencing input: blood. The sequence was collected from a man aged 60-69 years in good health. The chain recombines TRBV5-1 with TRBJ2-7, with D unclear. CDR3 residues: CASSLDLAYEQYF. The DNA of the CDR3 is TGCGCCAGCAGCTTGGATCTGGCCTACGAGCAGTACTTC.